This TCR beta chain came from a study of T cell responses to AZD1222 COVID-19 vaccine (dated by TCRdb to the early 2020s). Regarding the research as a whole: AZD1222 recipients given second doses at about 4 weeks or at about 12 weeks were pooled, since spike-specific TCR depth and breadth were not found to differ between the two schedules. TCR sequencing was performed for roughly 250 trial participants, of whom 200 to 220 were given two doses of AZD1222 and some 25 were given two doses of MenACWY control vaccine. Trial participants were enrolled by age into 18-55, 56-69 and 70-plus year subgroups, with approximately 160, 26 and 62 TCR-sequenced participants respectively.

The CDR3, cysteine through phenylalanine, is 17 amino acids long. Only the CDR3 part of the read is kept: 51 bases, read in frame from the first base. Unmatched junction bases come to 6, with V trimmed by 2 bases and J by 4 bases. Via the germline V gene, CDR1 is LGHNA and CDR2 YSLEER. General conclusions and limits of the study: Conclusions about previously exposed vaccinees are limited because only a handful of AZD1222 recipients were SARS-CoV-2 seropositive at baseline. No day 14 peak-response samples were available, so repertoires were characterized only after the peak T cell response. Participants were mostly white British, with more females than males. The authors suggested clonal diversity may have been underestimated. The whole spike protein was spanned by vaccine-associated CD4 TCRs, and dominant responses were seen in regions 160-218 and 743-854. Epitopes outside the regions mutated in the B.1.351 and B.1.1.7 variants were reportedly recognized by nearly half of the unique spike-specific TCRs. A significant rise in spike-specific TCR breadth and depth was observed after two AZD1222 doses relative to day 0 and relative to MenACWY recipients. In the small 56-69-year group, the increase in depth fell short of significance, most likely because of low power.

Of note for this clone: There is no known antigen for this receptor. No much larger clone is present one base from it, and per-base qualities are unavailable.

What this sample's time point label stands for: baseline before first vaccination. Vaccinee samples were obtained from the UK trials COV001 and COV002, which included a single-blind randomized controlled phase 2/3 trial of AZD1222 (ChAdOx1 nCoV-19) in healthy adults. For TCRbeta chain sequencing, PBMC samples from trial participants were taken at day 0 and at day 28 after the second dose. The CDR3 regions of human TCRbeta chains were subjected to immunosequencing. The original pipeline was this. TCRs in the repertoires were compared against a reference library of SARS-CoV-2-specific TCRs that had been generated with the MIRA antigen-specificity platform. Breadth meant the fraction of unique TCRs that were SARS-CoV-2-associated, whereas depth meant the fraction of total T cells that were SARS-CoV-2-associated. Each spike-specific TCR was assigned to its reactive spike region and to a CD4 or CD8 class using the MIRA data. Log10-transformed breadth and depth values were compared by one-way ANOVA with Sidak's multiple comparisons tests. The clones in this table, taken by TCRdb from immuneACCESS, are in-frame only. Not every clone is retained; where verified, under half of the shortfall comes from an unresolved V gene, and the cause of the rest is unknown. V, J and clone size are taken as reported in that table, and D and trimming were inferred from the DNA itself. For this sample the table gives over 100,000 clones, of which 70% to 90% were detected only once. Of the sample, under 25% falls within the top ten clones.

The sequences come from peripheral blood, collected on day 0 of AZD1222 vaccination. The chain couples TRBV4-3 to TRBJ2-2, with TRBD1 matching 11 junction bases. The sequence came from an adult in good health. Here the CDR3 is given as CASSQPGQGVRTGELFF. The nucleotides are TGCGCCAGCAGCCAACCGGGACAGGGGGTTCGCACCGGGGAGCTGTTTTTT.